The TCR beta chain described here comes from a study of cytomegalovirus exposure and HLA in healthy donors. Vbeta (60) and Jbeta (13) primers were used in the PCR. Profiled with immunoSEQ multiplex PCR; TCRdb holds only in-frame clones, not every one. The sample yields about 140,000 clones, roughly 77% seen once. This CDR3 is built from 15 residues. The V end lost 5 bases, the J end lost 3 bases, and 17 bases lay between the germline ends. The germline V gene encodes CDR1 MNHNS and CDR2 SASEGT. General study results and limits: Rarity characterized most TCR sequences, yet some public TCRs appeared in many donors. HLA alleles were associated with 15,000 to 20,000 TCR beta sequences in a later analysis at 0.05 false discovery rate.

A remark on this clone: Its antigen is still unknown.

The chain is built from TRBV6-1 and TRBJ2-7; tentative D call: TRBD1 (5 bases). The clonotype was recovered from a man aged 25 to 40 in good health. The sample consisted of PBMCs. In DNA form, the CDR3 reads TGTGCCAGCAGTACCCAGGCGGACACTCGCTACGAGCAGTACTTC. Amino acid sequence: CASSTQADTRYEQYF.